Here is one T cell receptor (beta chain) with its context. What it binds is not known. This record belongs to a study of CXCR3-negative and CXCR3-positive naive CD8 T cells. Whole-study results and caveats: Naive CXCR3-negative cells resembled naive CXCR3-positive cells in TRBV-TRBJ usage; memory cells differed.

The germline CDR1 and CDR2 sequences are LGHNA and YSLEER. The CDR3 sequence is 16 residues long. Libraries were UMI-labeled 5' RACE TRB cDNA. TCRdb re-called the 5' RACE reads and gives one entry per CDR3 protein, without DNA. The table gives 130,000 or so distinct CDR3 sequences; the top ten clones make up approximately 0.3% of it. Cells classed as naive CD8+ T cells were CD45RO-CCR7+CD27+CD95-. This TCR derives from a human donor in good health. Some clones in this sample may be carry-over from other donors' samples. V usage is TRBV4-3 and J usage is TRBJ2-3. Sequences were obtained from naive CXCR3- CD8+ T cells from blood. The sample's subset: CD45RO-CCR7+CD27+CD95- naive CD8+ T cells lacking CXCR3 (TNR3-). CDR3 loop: CASSQDPWGGTDTQYF.